A selection of T cell receptor beta chains follows, all from one sample in a study of blood T cell repertoires in COVID-19. Generated by immunoSEQ multiplex PCR, the TCRdb table keeps only in-frame clones and is missing some. In the table there are roughly 140,000 clones, around 82% of which are singletons. Material: peripheral blood. Every receptor here comes from a man aged 60-69 years with active or convalescent COVID-19. The CDR3 runs from the conserved cysteine through the conserved F or W.

V gene: TRBV19; J gene: TRBJ1-5; CDR3 protein: CASSAEAGVRGQPQHF
V gene: TRBV4-3; J gene: TRBJ1-4; CDR3 protein: CASSQTGGNEKLFF
V gene: TRBV5-4; J gene: TRBJ1-1; CDR3 protein: CASSLRARMNTEAFF
V gene: TRBV5-1; J gene: TRBJ2-2; CDR3 protein: CASSLLASGTNTGELFF
V gene: TRBV5-6; J gene: TRBJ1-1; CDR3 protein: CASSPLQGGTEAFF
V gene: TRBV12-5; J gene: TRBJ1-2; CDR3 protein: CASGLLPNYGYTF
V gene: TRBV29-1; J gene: TRBJ2-3; CDR3 protein: CSVAIRGWGTDTQYF
V gene: TRBV7-9; J gene: TRBJ1-1; CDR3 protein: CASSFMIGDEAFF
V gene: TRBV14; J gene: TRBJ1-1; CDR3 protein: CASSLTGGLKAFF
V gene: TRBV14; J gene: TRBJ1-1; CDR3 protein: CASFGVSTEAFF
V gene: TRBV7-2; J gene: TRBJ2-3; CDR3 protein: CASSLARGQGDTDTQYF
V gene: TRBV11-3; J gene: TRBJ2-2; CDR3 protein: CASSVVWGGRWSGELFF
V gene: TRBV2; J gene: TRBJ2-1; CDR3 protein: CASNYGGRGQAHEQFF
V gene: TRBV2; J gene: TRBJ2-1; CDR3 protein: CASSEVGRAPGSEQFF
V gene: TRBV5-4; J gene: TRBJ2-1; CDR3 protein: CASSDSWGSYNEQFF
V gene: TRBV7-2; J gene: TRBJ1-1; CDR3 protein: CASSFGDPNTEAFF
V gene: TRBV7-2; J gene: TRBJ1-2; CDR3 protein: CASSPQPRLYGYTF